This TCR beta chain was sequenced in a study of tumour-infiltrating T cells in Burkitt lymphoma. Study overall: Productive clonality predicted overall and progression-free survival.

This clone was recorded a few times. At one of its ends the junction is not consistent with the germline gene, which may arise from a read error. Other DNA variants within this sample encode the same CDR3. Clones were read by immunoSEQ multiplex PCR, and TCRdb kept only the in-frame ones, dropping some. The table has about 5,400 clones, more than 7.5% seen once. The TCR originated in a human donor with diffuse large B-cell lymphoma. Material: tumor tissue.

The CDR3 spells CACTDRDTGELFF. CDR3 DNA: TGTGCCTGCACCGACAGGGACACCGGGGAGCTATTTTTT. The rearrangement joins TRBV19 to TRBJ2-2; TRBD1 aligns across 7 bases. Germline assignment: CDR1 LNHDA and CDR2 SQIVND (reference sequence). The CDR3 length is 13 residues.